Each of the 14 T cell receptor beta chains below was sequenced from the same sample in a study of T cell responses to AZD1222 COVID-19 vaccine. Libraries were prepared by immunoSEQ multiplex PCR; TCRdb keeps only in-frame clonotypes and omits some of them. In the table there are 100,000 or so clones, about 89% of which are singletons. This material consisted of peripheral blood, taken 28 days after the second AZD1222 dose. Every receptor here comes from an adult who received the AZD1222 COVID-19 vaccine.

This clone has a single count. The V call is TRBV7-9, the J call TRBJ1-2; D not resolved. V shed 4 bases and J shed 4 bases, with 13 bases lying between them. The length of the CDR3 is 14 residues. The germline CDR1 and CDR2 sequences are SEHNR and FQNEAQ (reference sequence). The CDR3 DNA sequence: TGTGCCAGCAGCTATCGGGATCCCGCCTATGGCTACACCTTC. It translates to CASSYRDPAYGYTF. Based on the CDR3 plus reference TRBV7-9 and TRBJ1-2, the full variable domain is DTGVSQNPRHKITKRGQNVTFRCDPISEHNRLYWYRQTLGQGPEFLTYFQNEAQLEKSRLLSDRFSAERPKGSFSTLEIQRTEQGDSAMYLCASSYRDPAYGYTFGSGTRLTVV.

J is TRBJ1-2 and V is TRBV6-1, with D perhaps TRBD1 (5 bases). V lost 2 bases to trimming and J lost 5 bases, with 12 bases between them. The CDR3 length is 14 residues. The germline V gene has CDR1 MNHNS and CDR2 SASEGT. The CDR3 nucleotides are TGTGCCAGCAGTGAACTGGTCAGGGATTATGGCTACACCTTC. This translates into CASSELVRDYGYTF.

CDR3 sequence: CASSLAKGSGTGELFF. The CDR3 bases are TGTGCCAGCAGCTTAGCGAAGGGATCGGGCACCGGGGAGCTGTTTTTT. This chain connects TRBV7-9 to TRBJ2-2; D unresolved. Germline V gene sequence: CDR1 SEHNR, CDR2 FQNEAQ (reference sequence). The CDR3 consists of 16 residues. The V gene lost 0 bases and the J gene lost 4 bases, with 12 bases spanning the gap.

In DNA form, the CDR3 reads TGTGCCAGCTCACGGGACAGGAACACTGAAGCTTTCTTT. Residues: CASSRDRNTEAFF. The genes are TRBV18 and TRBJ1-1, with 7 bases matching TRBD1. The junction had 0 bases not matched to a gene; V was cut back by 4 bases and J by 1 base. The CDR3 is 13 residues long. CDR1 and CDR2 (germline): KGHSH, LQKENI. Together with reference TRBV18 and TRBJ1-1, the CDR3 gives the full variable domain: NAGVMQNPRHLVRRRGQEARLRCSPMKGHSHVYWYRQLPEEGLKFMVYLQKENIIDESGMPKERFSAEFPKEGPSILRIQQVVRGDSAAYFCASSRDRNTEAFFGQGTRLTVV.

This clone was seen a single time. The V and J genes are TRBV27 and TRBJ1-2; D call uncertain. V gave up 2 bases and J gave up 5 bases, with 9 bases separating them. The CDR3 has 13 residues. CDR1 MNHEY and CDR2 SMNVEV come from the germline V gene (reference sequence). The CDR3 DNA reads as TGTGCCAGCAGTTTAGGGCCGGGGTATGGCTACACCTTC. It encodes CASSLGPGYGYTF.

V is TRBV9 and J is TRBJ2-1; tentative D call: TRBD2 (5 bases). Trimming cost V 4 bases and J 3 bases, with 14 bases left between them. In germline, CDR1 is SGDLS, CDR2 YYNGEE. The CDR3 is 15 amino acids. CDR3: CASSPRTRFYNEQFF. CDR3 in DNA: TGTGCCAGCAGCCCGAGGACTCGATTCTACAATGAGCAGTTCTTC. The entire variable domain, with the rest obtained from reference TRBV9 and TRBJ2-1, is as follows: DSGVTQTPKHLITATGQRVTLRCSPRSGDLSVYWYQQSLDQGLQFLIQYYNGEERAKGNILERFSAQQFPDLHSELNLSSLELGDSALYFCASSPRTRFYNEQFFGPGTRLTVL.

This sequence joins TRBV18 and TRBJ1-1, with D perhaps TRBD1 (5 bases). The CDR3 length is 14 residues. Germline V gene data show CDR1 as KGHSH and CDR2 as LQKENI. V was trimmed by 2 bases and J by 7 bases, leaving 14 bases between them. The CDR3 DNA follows: TGTGCCAGCTCACCAGACGGTTCGGGGCGTGAAGCTTTCTTT. Its protein product is CASSPDGSGREAFF.

This clone is a singleton in its sample. The V call is TRBV6-7, the J call TRBJ2-1, with a weak D call TRBD1 (5 bases). TRBV6-7 counts as an open reading frame of uncertain function. This CDR3 comprises 16 residues. V lost 2 bases and J 10 bases, leaving 21 bases between the germline ends. In DNA form, the CDR3 reads TGTGCCAGCAGTTACCTGACAGTGGATATCGGCAGGGAGCAGTTCTTC. It encodes CASSYLTVDIGREQFF.

The V call is TRBV6-2 or TRBV6-3, the J call TRBJ2-2; 9 bases align to TRBD1. The CDR3 is 15 amino acids. V lost 4 bases, J lost 4 bases, and 4 bases stayed unmatched. In germline, CDR1 is MNHEY, CDR2 SVGEGT. The CDR3 protein is CASSWGQGSTGELFF. DNA for the CDR3: TGTGCCAGCAGTTGGGGACAGGGCTCCACCGGGGAGCTGTTTTTT.

The chain combines TRBV6-5 with TRBJ2-7; 8 bases agree with TRBD1. This CDR3 has 14 amino acids. Germline CDR1 and CDR2: MNHEY and SVGAGI. Trimming took 5 bases from V and 3 from J; bases not matched to a gene: 6. DNA for the CDR3: TGTGCCAGCAGTATCGACAGGGGCGACTACGAGCAGTACTTC. Its translation: CASSIDRGDYEQYF.

The rearrangement joins TRBV15 to TRBJ1-6, with unresolved D. Germline V gives CDR1 LNHNV, CDR2 YYDKDF (reference sequence). The CDR3 runs to 13 residues. V lost 6 bases, J lost 5 bases, and 8 bases lay in between. CDR3 sequence reads: CATRSRDNSPLHF. CDR3 DNA: TGTGCCACCAGATCCAGAGATAATTCACCCCTCCACTTT.

V gene TRBV18 combines with J gene TRBJ1-1; D unresolved. The CDR3 consists of 14 residues. Per germline, CDR1 KGHSH and CDR2 LQKENI. Trimming left V 1 base short and J 2 bases short, with 8 bases between. CDR3 bases: TGTGCCAGCTCACCACTTCCCAGCAACACTGAAGCTTTCTTT. Translating gives CASSPLPSNTEAFF.

V and J are TRBV5-5 and TRBJ1-2; D is possibly TRBD1 (5 bases). The V end was cut by 4 bases, the J end by 7 bases, with 17 bases between. The CDR3 is 14 amino acids. The germline V gene encodes CDR1 SGHKS and CDR2 YYEKEE (reference sequence). CDR3 sequence: CASSRGWVQGGYTF. DNA for the CDR3: TGTGCCAGCAGCAGAGGATGGGTTCAGGGTGGCTACACCTTC.

This rearrangement joins TRBV12-3 or TRBV12-4 to TRBJ1-2; unclear D gene. V gave up 5 bases and J gave up 8 bases, with 15 bases separating them. This CDR3 comprises 13 residues. The CDR3, as DNA: TGTGCCAGCAGTGCTAGCTACCGCGGAGGCTACACCTTC. Translation: CASSASYRGGYTF.